This T cell receptor beta chain emerged from a study of T cell changes during pregnancy in multiple sclerosis (dated by TCRdb to between 2019 and 2020). Regarding the research as a whole: In women with multiple sclerosis, the researchers looked at how the T cell repertoire shifted as pregnancy progressed.

After removal of 6 bases from V and 2 bases from J, the junction retains 9 bases not matched to a gene. The cysteine opens and the phenylalanine closes a CDR3 of 16 amino acids. The kept DNA is CDR3 alone, 48 bases in frame from the first base. CDR1 and CDR2, looked up from the germline V gene, are MDHEN and SYDVKM. As regards this clone: It has no known antigen specificity. No base qualities exist here, and no much larger clone lies one base off it.

Libraries came from the immunoSEQ multiplex PCR assay. TCRdb took this table from immuneACCESS and kept in-frame rearrangements with V and J called. Such tables lack part of the clones; where checked against another copy, unresolved V genes explain under half of the gap, and the rest is unexplained. The sample table lists under 20,000 clones, approximately 87% of them with a count of one. The ten top clones hold more than 7.5% of the sample. The rearrangement combines TRBV28 with TRBJ2-7, and 11 bases in between align with TRBD2. The TCR sequence derives from a female donor with multiple sclerosis, enrolled in a pregnancy study. Sequencing was performed on CD8+ T cells from peripheral blood mononuclear cells, taken after pregnancy. The CDR3 loop reads CASSPGLAGLAYEQYF. The DNA sequence follows: TGTGCCAGCAGCCCCGGACTAGCGGGTCTAGCCTACGAGCAGTACTTC.